The T cell receptor (beta chain) described here comes from a study of Ad26.COV2.S vaccination and SARS-CoV-2 variants. The wider study: Ad26.COV2.S was injected intramuscularly once or twice, 56 days apart.

The treatment here: about 20 received Ad26.COV2.S at low or high dose, single or two shots; about five received placebo; per-sample allocation not given. The study sampled participants on day 63 after the first vaccine or placebo injection. The CDR3 totals 14 residues. Trimming stripped 6 bases from V and 2 bases from J, with 12 bases between. Per germline, CDR1 SGHTA and CDR2 FQGNSA. Measured with immunoSEQ multiplex PCR; TCRdb has only the in-frame clones, and not every one. The sample has fewer than 900,000 clones, about 90% seen once. The sample in question was peripheral blood, obtained in a trial of Ad26.COV2.S vaccine versus placebo. The J gene is TRBJ2-3, the V gene TRBV7-2, with D possibly TRBD1 on 6 matching bases. The TCR originated in a person aged 18 to 59 who received the Ad26.COV2.S COVID-19 vaccine or a placebo. The CDR3 DNA follows: TGTGCCAGCAGGAGACAGGTCTCCACAGATACGCAGTATTTT. It encodes CASRRQVSTDTQYF.